The sequence of this T cell receptor beta chain was determined in a study of blood T cell repertoires in COVID-19. CDR1 is SGHVS and CDR2 is FNYEAQ in the germline V gene. The CDR3 has 17 amino acids. V shed 2 bases, J shed 4 bases, and the junction held 11 bases outside the gene matches. Assay used: immunoSEQ multiplex PCR; TCRdb lists only in-frame clones, some missing. The repertoire holds 23,000 or so clones, with more than 70% as singletons. The rearrangement links TRBV7-6 to TRBJ2-3, with TRBD1 identical over 8 bases. Sequenced sample: peripheral blood. The TCR originated in a human donor with active COVID-19. The donor label of this sample is uncertain. The CDR3 nucleotides are TGTGCCAGCAGCTTAAATTCCGGGACAGGTCCCCCAGATACGCAGTATTTT. As protein: CASSLNSGTGPPDTQYF.